The clone carrying this T cell receptor (beta chain) was observed a single time. This entry belongs to a study of shared clonotypes between healthy human individuals. Terminally differentiated effector memory CD45RA+ cells were left out of the naive CD8 fraction, which was CD45RO-negative and positively selected for CCR7. All donors qualified as healthy HIV-negative adults and had experienced no recent acute infections or vaccinations. A deep-level run was used for the assay. Some clones are missing from TCRdb's copy, which holds only in-frame ones; the method was immunoSEQ multiplex PCR. Of about 2 million clones in the sample, approximately 94% were seen once. V lost 1 base and J lost 3, with 8 bases in between. The germline CDR1 and CDR2 sequences are SGHKS and YYEKEE (reference sequence). The CDR3 totals 13 residues.

This TCR was sampled from a man in his late teens or twenties in good health. The rearrangement links TRBV5-5 to TRBJ2-7; D is uncertain. Sequencing input: naive CD8+ T cells sorted from blood. The chain's CDR3 is CASSLNPGYEQYF. Here the CDR3 DNA reads TGTGCCAGCAGCTTGAATCCGGGCTACGAGCAGTACTTC.